This record covers a single T cell receptor beta chain. The antigen remains undetermined. These data belong to a study of shared clonotypes between healthy human individuals. Study-level findings and limits: Larger estimated richness was generally seen in naive subsets than in memory subsets.

The CDR3 consists of 16 residues. The germline V gene has CDR1 SGHTA and CDR2 FQGNSA. The V and J ends lost 1 base and 3 bases, in that order; junction bases with no gene match: 3. Produced via immunoSEQ multiplex PCR; TCRdb's table is partial and in-frame only. Here the sample spans 2,500,000 or so clones, 80% to 95% being singletons. The chain is built from TRBV7-2 and TRBJ2-1, with 10 bases fitting TRBD2. This clonotype was sampled from a man aged 18 to 29 in good health. Some clones in this sample may be carry-over from other donors' samples. The specimen was naive CD4+ T cells from PBMCs. Subset in this sample: CD45RA+ positively selected. CDR3: CASSLGAGGNYNEQFF. CDR3 coding DNA: TGTGCCAGCAGCTTAGGAGCGGGAGGGAACTACAATGAGCAGTTCTTC.